This record looks at one T cell receptor beta chain sequence and its context. The data stem from a study of blood T cell repertoires in COVID-19. Study information: Material from acute and convalescent COVID-19 was sourced from the United States, Italy and Spain. Sources were T cells, B-cell-depleted T cells, or PBMCs; the material itself was cDNA or gDNA.

As handled by the study authors: Amplification with reference gene primers provided the estimates of nucleated cell counts. Profiled with immunoSEQ multiplex PCR; TCRdb holds only in-frame clones, not every one. V, J and clone size are taken as reported in that table, and D and trimming were inferred from the DNA itself. The sample shows 200,000 to 300,000 clones, approximately 85% of them seen only once. Germline V gene lookup returns CDR1 MNHEY and CDR2 SVGEGT. CDR3 length: 16 residues. J gave up 5 bases and V 7 bases, and 16 bases lay outside the gene matches. The sample consisted of peripheral blood. V gene TRBV6-2 or TRBV6-3 combines with J gene TRBJ1-2; TRBD1 matches at 7 bases. The receptor was derived from a woman between 55 and 75 years old with active or convalescent COVID-19. Here the CDR3 reads CASNPQGTIGLYGYTF. DNA of the CDR3: TGTGCCAGCAACCCACAGGGGACCATAGGGCTATATGGCTACACCTTC.